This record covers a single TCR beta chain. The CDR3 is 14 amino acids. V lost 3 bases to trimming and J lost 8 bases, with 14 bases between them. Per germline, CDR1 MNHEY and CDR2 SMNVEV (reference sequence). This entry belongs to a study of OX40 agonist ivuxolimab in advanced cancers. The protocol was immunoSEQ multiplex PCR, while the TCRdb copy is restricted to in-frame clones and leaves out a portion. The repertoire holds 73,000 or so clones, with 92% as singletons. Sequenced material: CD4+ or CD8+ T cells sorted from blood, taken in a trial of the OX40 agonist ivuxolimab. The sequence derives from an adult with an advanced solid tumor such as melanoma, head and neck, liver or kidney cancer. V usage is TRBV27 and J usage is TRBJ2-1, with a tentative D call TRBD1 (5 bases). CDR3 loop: CASSFLGAGDEQFF. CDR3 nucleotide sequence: TGTGCCAGCAGTTTTCTTGGGGCCGGCGATGAGCAGTTCTTC.